This T cell receptor (beta chain) was profiled in a study of blood T cell repertoires in COVID-19. Background on the study: Both acute and convalescent COVID-19 samples were obtained from the United States, Italy and Spain. Sources were T cells, B-cell-depleted T cells, or PBMCs; the material itself was cDNA or gDNA.

Seattle researchers signed up patients amid active infection and tracked them longitudinally. Trimming removed 4 bases from V and 1 base from J; junction bases left unmatched: 4. This CDR3 contains 15 residues. Germline assignment: CDR1 SGHNT and CDR2 YYREEE (reference sequence). Sequencing was performed with immunoSEQ multiplex PCR; in TCRdb, only in-frame clones are kept and a portion is missing. The table has about 400,000 clones, around nine tenths seen once. The sequenced sample was peripheral blood. The sequence was collected from a woman aged 55-69 years with COVID-19, enrolled during active disease. This sequence joins TRBV5-4 and TRBJ2-1; 8 bases align to TRBD2. CDR3 loop: CASSLSGASYNEQFF. In DNA, the CDR3 is TGTGCCAGCAGCCTTAGCGGGGCGTCCTACAATGAGCAGTTCTTC.